What follows describes a single T cell receptor beta chain. These data belong to a study of blood T cell repertoires in COVID-19. Study-level information: The United States, Italy and Spain provided the acute and convalescent COVID-19 samples. T cells, B-cell-depleted T cells, or PBMCs provided the cDNA or gDNA that served as material.

Here immunoSEQ multiplex PCR was the method, and the copy in TCRdb shows in-frame clones only, minus some. The sample records around 110,000 clones, 80% to 95% being singletons. Germline CDR1 reads MDHEN; CDR2 reads SYDVKM. After removal of 7 bases from V and 6 bases from J, the junction contained 12 bases not matched to a gene. This CDR3 region has 15 residues. Sequenced input: peripheral blood. The rearrangement uses TRBV28 and TRBJ2-1; 7 bases agree with TRBD2. This TCR was recovered from a woman in her twenties or thirties with acute or convalescent COVID-19. Here the CDR3 reads CASNLRDYLGNEQFF. Written as DNA, the CDR3 is TGTGCCAGCAACCTCCGGGACTATCTGGGCAATGAGCAGTTCTTC.